This T cell receptor beta chain emerged from a study of cytomegalovirus exposure and HLA in healthy donors. Study-wide results and caveats: Most TCR beta V segments were productive about 87% or about 30% of the time in an earlier analysis. A later analysis showed that HLA-associated TCR beta chains had undergone more clonal expansion than equally common others.

For this clone: The antigen is not known.

This CDR3 region has 14 residues. CDR1 is MNHNY, CDR2 SVGAGI, per germline (reference sequence). V gave up 7 bases and J gave up 5 bases, with 17 bases separating them. The PCR employed 60 Vbeta primers together with 13 Jbeta primers. Produced via immunoSEQ multiplex PCR; TCRdb's table is partial and in-frame only. The table records some 130,000 clones, roughly 9.8% of them present only once. Sample: PBMCs. J is TRBJ1-2 and V is TRBV6-6; TRBD1 is a possible D gene (6 bases). The receptor was isolated from a man aged 45-65 years in good health and CMV-seronegative. The CDR3 bases are TGTGCCAGCATCGCCCCAGGGGTGGGGTATGGCTACACCTTC. Protein product: CASIAPGVGYGYTF.